Following are 14 T cell receptor beta chains from one sample sequenced in a study of T cell repertoires in cytomegalovirus infection. TCRdb re-called the reads with MiXCR, one entry per CDR3 protein. The sample holds approximately 300,000 distinct CDR3 sequences, 20% to 25% seen once. Their specific antigens are unknown. Sequencing was performed on cultured PBMCs, taken from culture after CMV antigen stimulation. These TCRs come from a human donor in good health (CMV status not recorded). Some clones in this sample may be carry-over from other donors' samples.

The table lists this clonotype with a few counts. V usage is TRBV15 and J usage is TRBJ1-5; D gene unclear. The CDR3 is 14 amino acids. The V end lost 1 base, the J end lost 0 bases, and 4 bases lay between the germline ends. Germline lookup yields CDR1 LNHNV and CDR2 YYDKDF (reference sequence). CDR3 DNA sequence: TGTGCCACCAGCAGAGGATATAGCAATCAGCCCCAGCATTTT. This sequence encodes CATSRGYSNQPQHF.

This clonotype was observed many times. The chain couples TRBV7-2 to TRBJ2-7; weak D call: TRBD2 (6 bases). Per the germline V gene, CDR1 is SGHTA and CDR2 is FQGNSA. The germline V and J ends were trimmed by 5 bases and 3 bases, with 17 bases remaining between them. This CDR3 has 15 amino acids. This chain's CDR3 is CASSPRDGSYYEQYF. The CDR3 DNA is TGTGCCAGCAGCCCCCGGGACGGGAGTTACTACGAGCAGTACTTC.

This clonotype has more than one count but fewer than ten. The chain couples TRBV6-5 to TRBJ1-1; perhaps TRBD1 as D (5 bases). Trimming shortened V by 2 bases and J by 1 base, and 8 bases separated the two germline ends. Germline V gene sequence: CDR1 MNHEY, CDR2 SVGAGI. This CDR3 has 14 amino acids. The CDR3 DNA reads as TGTGCCAGCAGTTACCGACAGACGAACACTGAAGCTTTCTTT. Residues: CASSYRQTNTEAFF.

At least ten counts were recorded for this clonotype. The V gene is TRBV12-3 or TRBV12-4, the J gene TRBJ2-1, with D unclear. The V end lost 9 bases, the J end lost 7 bases, and 25 bases lay between the germline ends. The CDR3 consists of 16 residues. CDR3 region: CASYPRGGERLNEQFF. DNA for the CDR3: TGTGCCAGTTACCCCAGAGGCGGTGAACGACTGAATGAGCAGTTCTTC.

The V call is TRBV28, the J call TRBJ1-4; 7 bases line up with TRBD1. The CDR3 spans 13 residues. Germline loops: CDR1 MDHEN, CDR2 SYDVKM. J was trimmed by 5 bases and V by 10 bases; bases with no gene match: 7. The CDR3: CATQGQLNEKLFF. The CDR3 DNA follows: TGTGCCACCCAGGGACAGCTAAATGAAAAACTGTTTTTT.

The chain is built from TRBV6-1 and TRBJ2-2; D is unclear. The germline V and J ends were trimmed by 5 bases and 4 bases, with 14 bases remaining between them. Germline V CDR1 and CDR2: MNHNS, SASEGT. The CDR3 covers 15 residues. CDR3: CASSILAPGTGELFF. CDR3 DNA: TGTGCCAGCAGTATCCTCGCGCCGGGCACCGGGGAGCTGTTTTTT.

This clonotype was detected ten times or more. The rearrangement uses TRBV6-6 and TRBJ1-5, with 8 positions matching TRBD1. Germline V lookup: CDR1 MNHNY, CDR2 SVGAGI (reference sequence). V lost 2 bases to trimming and J lost 6 bases; unmatched junction nucleotides: 6. The CDR3 sequence is 15 residues long. The CDR3 region is CASSYATGVSQPQHF. The CDR3 nucleotides are TGTGCCAGCAGTTACGCGACAGGGGTATCTCAGCCCCAGCATTTT.

A remark on this clonotype: This may arise from a read error, as a much more abundant clone is one base away. The V and J genes are TRBV6-1 and TRBJ2-7; D gene unclear. This CDR3 has 12 residues. Germline V lookup: CDR1 MNHNS, CDR2 SASEGT. V dropped 4 bases and J dropped 1 base, with 5 bases sitting between them. This CDR3 reads CASSAASYEQYF. For the CDR3, the DNA is TGTGCCAGCAGTGCGGCTTCCTACGAGCAGTACTTC.

The chain links TRBV18 to TRBJ2-1, with TRBD2 as a possible D gene (6 bases). V was trimmed by 3 bases and J by 2 bases, leaving 11 bases between them. CDR1 is KGHSH, CDR2 LQKENI, per germline. The CDR3 extends over 15 amino acids. In nucleotides, the CDR3 is TGTGCCAGCTCACCGAAAGCGGGCCCCTACAATGAGCAGTTCTTC. Protein product: CASSPKAGPYNEQFF.

This clonotype was detected only once. The V call is TRBV20-1, the J call TRBJ2-3; D is possibly TRBD2 (6 bases). From germline, CDR1 is DFQATT and CDR2 SNEGSKA (reference sequence). The CDR3 loop spans 15 amino acids. V lost 4 bases to trimming and J lost 2 bases, with 16 bases between them. CDR3 sequence: CSATSPRDPTDTQYF. CDR3 in DNA: TGCAGTGCTACAAGTCCGCGGGACCCCACAGATACGCAGTATTTT.

The chain links TRBV14 to TRBJ1-2; D is uncertain. The germline V and J ends were trimmed by 0 bases and 4 bases, with 12 bases remaining between them. Germline V gives CDR1 SGHDN, CDR2 FVKESK. The CDR3 length is 15 residues. The CDR3 DNA sequence: TGTGCCAGCAGCCAAGATTGGTCAGGCGGCTATGGCTACACCTTC. This encodes CASSQDWSGGYGYTF.

This clonotype showed up just a few times. This chain links TRBV7-9 with TRBJ1-6; unclear D gene. CDR1 is SEHNR, CDR2 FQNEAQ, per germline (reference sequence). The CDR3 is 13 residues long. The germline V and J ends were trimmed by 4 bases and 4 bases, with 5 bases remaining between them. The DNA for the CDR3 is TGTGCCAGCAGCTCCAATTATAATTCACCCCTCCACTTT. Encoded protein: CASSSNYNSPLHF.

This clonotype occurred a few times. V and J are TRBV6-5 and TRBJ2-7; no reliable D call. Germline-derived CDR1 and CDR2 are MNHEY and SVGAGI. The CDR3 totals 14 residues. The V end was cut by 6 bases, the J end by 2 bases, with 14 bases between. The CDR3 DNA sequence: TGTGCCAGCAGCCAAGGCATGGGAACCTACGAGCAGTACGTC. Encoded protein: CASSQGMGTYEQYV.

This clonotype was picked up a small number of times. This chain joins TRBV7-9 and TRBJ1-1; D is perhaps TRBD1 (5 bases). CDR1 is SEHNR and CDR2 is FQNEAQ in the germline V gene (reference sequence). CDR3 length: 12 residues. The germline V and J ends were trimmed by 2 bases and 8 bases, with 9 bases remaining between them. CDR3 nucleotides: TGTGCCAGCAGCTTATACGCAGGGGAAGCTTTCTTT. Translating it yields CASSLYAGEAFF.